The 26 T cell receptor beta chains below all came from one sample that was sequenced in a study of vaccination effects on CD4 cells after COVID-19. Profiled with immunoSEQ multiplex PCR; TCRdb holds only in-frame clones, not every one. The top ten clones hold roughly a fifth of a sample with roughly 15,000 clones, just over 75% of them seen once. Their antigens remain unidentified. Expansion of antigen-specific CD4+ T cells with viral peptide pools was carried out by the ViraFEST assay before sequencing. After roughly eleven days in culture, the CD4+ T cells were isolated. Documented for the person is a PCR-confirmed SARS-CoV-2 infection occurring between March and December 2020. Two doses of BNT162b2 or mRNA-1273 vaccine were administered to participants. Sequences were derived from CD4+ T cells from PBMCs cultured with SARS-CoV-2 spike peptides, sampled after COVID-19 vaccination. Receptors were obtained from a human donor who had a prior SARS-CoV-2 infection.

The table lists this clone with a few counts. The chain joins TRBV6-1 to TRBJ2-7, with a weak D call TRBD2 (5 bases). CDR1 and CDR2 (germline): MNHNS, SASEGT. V was cut by 1 base and J by 7 bases, with 14 bases left in between. This CDR3 has 14 amino acids. The DNA of the CDR3 is TGTGCCAGCAGTGAAGGTCGAGGGTTGTGGGAGCAGTACTTC. It encodes CASSEGRGLWEQYF.

This chain connects TRBV18 to TRBJ2-1, with a tentative D call TRBD2 (7 bases). Germline loops: CDR1 KGHSH, CDR2 LQKENI. V was pared by 2 bases and J by 7 bases, with 18 bases between. The CDR3 contains 16 residues. CDR3 residues: CASSPKAVGGGNEQFF. The CDR3 nucleotides read TGTGCCAGCTCACCAAAAGCCGTAGGGGGGGGTAATGAGCAGTTCTTC.

This chain uses TRBV7-9 with TRBJ2-1; 9 bases agree with TRBD2. With 2 bases clipped from V and 6 bases from J, the junction kept 8 bases outside the gene matches. The germline CDR1 and CDR2 sequences are SEHNR and FQNEAQ (reference sequence). The length of the CDR3 is 16 residues. The DNA for the CDR3 is TGTGCCAGCAGCTTAAGTCTAGCGGGAACCATCAATGAGCAGTTCTTC. Protein product: CASSLSLAGTINEQFF.

This chain joins TRBV20-1 and TRBJ1-3; D is unresolved. In germline, CDR1 is DFQATT, CDR2 SNEGSKA (reference sequence). This CDR3 contains 11 residues. The V end lost 3 bases, the J end lost 11 bases, and 11 bases lay between the germline ends. CDR3 amino acids: CSASGVAAIYF. CDR3 bases: TGCAGTGCTAGCGGGGTAGCCGCCATATATTTT.

This rearrangement joins TRBV7-9 to TRBJ2-7; 9 bases line up with TRBD1. V shed 5 bases and J 10 bases; nucleotides not matched to a gene: 12. The germline V gene has CDR1 SEHNR and CDR2 FQNEAQ (reference sequence). The CDR3 has 14 residues. CDR3 protein: CASSGQITGGGQYF. The CDR3 DNA reads TGTGCCAGCAGCGGCCAAATAACAGGGGGCGGTCAGTACTTC.

This chain links TRBV2 with TRBJ2-7; 7 bases fit TRBD2. CDR3 size: 15 residues. The V and J ends lost 8 bases and 1 base, in that order; junction bases with no gene match: 11. CDR1 is SNHLY, CDR2 FYNNEI, per germline. The CDR3: CASDMGGSRSYEQYF. CDR3 bases: TGTGCCAGCGATATGGGAGGGTCCAGATCCTACGAGCAGTACTTC.

This clone was detected only once. The rearrangement links TRBV14 to TRBJ1-2; maybe TRBD1 (5 bases). This CDR3 region has 16 residues. The germline V and J ends were trimmed by 0 bases and 4 bases, with 15 bases remaining between them. Germline loops: CDR1 SGHDN, CDR2 FVKESK. CDR3 nucleotide sequence: TGTGCCAGCAGCCAAGATACGGGGGGACCCCTCTATGGCTACACCTTC. Protein sequence: CASSQDTGGPLYGYTF. Supplemented by reference TRBV14 and TRBJ1-2, the full variable domain reads EAGVTQFPSHSVIEKGQTVTLRCDPISGHDNLYWYRRVMGKEIKFLLHFVKESKQDESGMPNNRFLAERTGGTYSTLKVQPAELEDSGVYFCASSQDTGGPLYGYTFGSGTRLTVV.

This clone was detected once. This chain uses TRBV5-1 with TRBJ2-1; D possibly uses TRBD1 or TRBD2 (5 bases each). CDR1 is SGHRS and CDR2 is YFSETQ in the germline V gene. Trimming pared 4 bases from V and 7 bases from J, leaving 12 bases between. The CDR3 loop spans 13 amino acids. CDR3: CASSSVRENEQFF. Written as DNA, the CDR3 is TGCGCCAGCAGCAGCGTCAGGGAGAATGAGCAGTTCTTC.

In regard to this clone: A junction end diverges from the germline sequence, so it may reflect a read error. This chain connects TRBV7-7 to TRBJ2-2, with 10 bases fitting TRBD1. Germline V gene lookup returns CDR1 SSHAT and CDR2 FNYEAQ (reference sequence). The CDR3 extends over 15 amino acids. CDR3: CASSSGTGASGELFF. CDR3 bases: TGTGCTAGCAGCTCCGGGACAGGGGCTTCCGGGGAGCTGTTTTTT.

This chain uses TRBV24-1 with TRBJ2-5; 9 nucleotides align to TRBD1. The CDR3 has 19 amino acids. Germline loops: CDR1 KGHDR, CDR2 SFDVKD. V lost 4 bases to trimming and J lost 5 bases; unmatched junction nucleotides: 19. Written as DNA, the CDR3 is TGTGCCACCAGTGACCCAAAATACCGGGACAGGGAAGCCCCGGAGACCCAGTACTTC. Translation gives CATSDPKYRDREAPETQYF.

This clone was seen a single time. The chain joins TRBV18 to TRBJ2-4; tentative D call: TRBD2 (6 bases). CDR1 and CDR2 from the germline V gene are KGHSH and LQKENI. CDR3 length: 14 residues. V lost 2 bases to trimming and J lost 7 bases, with 12 bases between them. DNA for the CDR3: TGTGCCAGCTCACCATACCCGGAGGGGAACATTCAGTACTTC. Protein: CASSPYPEGNIQYF.

V gene TRBV4-2 combines with J gene TRBJ2-1, with 10 bases identical to TRBD2. The CDR3 loop spans 16 amino acids. The germline V gene has CDR1 LGHNA and CDR2 YNFKEQ. Germline trimming cut 3 bases from V and 6 bases from J; bases unmatched to any gene: 8. CDR3 loop: CASSQASGGASNEQFF. CDR3 bases: TGTGCCAGCAGCCAGGCCAGCGGGGGGGCCTCCAATGAGCAGTTCTTC.

This chain uses TRBV19 with TRBJ1-5; TRBD1 matches 8 bases. Germline loops: CDR1 LNHDA, CDR2 SQIVND (reference sequence). This CDR3 contains 16 residues. The trim removed 6 bases at V and 5 bases at J, leaving 12 bases unmatched. CDR3 region: CASRDRAHAGDQPQHF. The CDR3 DNA follows: TGTGCCAGTAGGGACAGGGCCCATGCTGGCGATCAGCCCCAGCATTTT.

The rearrangement uses TRBV4-2 and TRBJ2-1, with D possibly matching TRBD2 (6 bases). Germline lookup yields CDR1 LGHNA and CDR2 YNFKEQ. V lost 6 bases and J lost 4, with 13 bases in between. This CDR3 contains 14 residues. The CDR3 DNA reads as TGTGCCAGCAGGCCCGAAGCGGGTTACAATGAGCAGTTCTTC. This codes for CASRPEAGYNEQFF.

This clone has just one count. The chain links TRBV19 to TRBJ1-6, with a possible D match to TRBD1 (6 bases). Germline CDR1 LNHDA, CDR2 SQIVND (reference sequence). V dropped 4 bases and J dropped 10 bases, with 11 bases sitting between them. The CDR3 contains 13 residues. The CDR3 DNA reads TGTGCCAGTAGTACGTTACAGGGATCACCCCTCCACTTT. Its protein product is CASSTLQGSPLHF. Looking up the rest from reference TRBV19 and TRBJ1-6 gives the full variable domain: DGGITQSPKYLFRKEGQNVTLSCEQNLNHDAMYWYRQDPGQGLRLIYYSQIVNDFQKGDIAEGYSVSREKKESFPLTVTSAQKNPTAFYLCASSTLQGSPLHFGNGTRLTVT.

The V and J genes are TRBV7-3 and TRBJ2-1; 8 bases are a match to TRBD2. The J segment lost 5 bases and the V segment lost 2 bases, leaving 5 bases of the junction unmatched. Germline V gene lookup returns CDR1 SGHTA and CDR2 FQGTGA. This CDR3 comprises 15 residues. The CDR3 DNA reads as TGTGCCAGCAGCTTAGGGGGAGCGGGAGACAATGAGCAGTTCTTC. Its protein is CASSLGGAGDNEQFF.

This chain uses TRBV2 with TRBJ1-4; tentative D call: TRBD1 (6 bases). This CDR3 has 13 residues. Looked up from germline, CDR1 is SNHLY and CDR2 is FYNNEI. Deletions cut 6 bases from V and 8 bases from J, with 13 bases between. The DNA of the CDR3 is TGTGCCAGCAGAAGACAGGCGGGGGAAAAACTGTTTTTT. Its protein is CASRRQAGEKLFF.

The chain uses TRBV10-3 and TRBJ2-7; 9 positions match TRBD2. The germline V gene encodes CDR1 ENHRY and CDR2 SYGVKD. The CDR3 runs 12 residues. V gave up 10 bases and J gave up 2 bases; unmatched junction bases: 3. In DNA, the CDR3 is TGTGCCACGGCGGGGGGGACCTACGAGCAGTACTTC. Protein product: CATAGGTYEQYF.

V is TRBV5-1 and J is TRBJ2-3; D is undetermined. The CDR3 extends over 12 amino acids. The V gene's germline CDR1 is SGHRS and CDR2 YFSETQ. Deletions cut 4 bases from V and 2 bases from J, with 5 bases between. The CDR3 DNA reads TGCGCCAGCAGCACAGTCACAGATACGCAGTATTTT. Amino acids: CASSTVTDTQYF.

The chain uses TRBV27 and TRBJ2-7; TRBD1 agrees at 7 bases. V lost 5 bases and J lost 4; bases outside the gene matches: 8. The germline CDR1 and CDR2 sequences are MNHEY and SMNVEV (reference sequence). The length of the CDR3 is 14 residues. The chain's CDR3 is CASSAGDRLYEQYF. The CDR3 coding sequence is TGTGCCAGCAGTGCAGGGGACAGACTATACGAGCAGTACTTC.

The V call is TRBV5-1, the J call TRBJ2-5; D possibly matches TRBD1 or TRBD2 (5 bases each). Trimming shortened V by 1 base and J by 5 bases, and 15 bases separated the two germline ends. This CDR3 region has 15 residues. CDR1 and CDR2 (germline): SGHRS, YFSETQ. CDR3 sequence reads: CASSLSLGERETQYF. CDR3 bases: TGCGCCAGCAGCTTGTCTCTAGGGGAGCGGGAGACCCAGTACTTC.

This clone was counted a few times. The chain is built from TRBV28 and TRBJ1-5, with a possible D match to TRBD1 (6 bases). The V gene's germline CDR1 is MDHEN and CDR2 SYDVKM. V was cut by 5 bases and J by 2 bases, with 13 bases left in between. This CDR3 is 15 amino acids long. The CDR3, as DNA: TGTGCCAGCAGTACAGGGTTCCGGGGCAATCAGCCCCAGCATTTT. Translation: CASSTGFRGNQPQHF. Combining the CDR3 with reference TRBV28 and TRBJ1-5 gives the whole variable domain DVKVTQSSRYLVKRTGEKVFLECVQDMDHENMFWYRQDPGLGLRLIYFSYDVKMKEKGDIPEGYSVSREKKERFSLILESASTNQTSMYLCASSTGFRGNQPQHFGDGTRLSIL.

The rearrangement uses TRBV7-8 and TRBJ2-1, with D hard to call. CDR3 length: 11 residues. Germline-derived CDR1 and CDR2 are SGHVS and FQNEAQ. The V gene lost 5 bases and the J gene lost 5 bases, with 4 bases spanning the gap. The chain's CDR3 is CASSLNNEQFF. The DNA of the CDR3 is TGTGCCAGCAGCCTCAACAATGAGCAGTTCTTC.

The rearrangement uses TRBV12-5 and TRBJ1-4; a possible D gene is TRBD1 (5 bases). V gave up 6 bases and J gave up 2 bases, with 13 bases separating them. The CDR3 consists of 15 residues. Germline V gives CDR1 LGHNT, CDR2 FRNRAP. Here the CDR3 reads CASGSSRETNEKLFF. The CDR3, as DNA: TGTGCTAGTGGATCAAGCAGGGAGACTAATGAAAAACTGTTTTTT.

V is TRBV6-5 and J is TRBJ2-7; D is possibly TRBD2 (6 bases). Germline-derived CDR1 and CDR2 are MNHEY and SVGAGI. There are 15 residues in the CDR3. Trimming removed 4 bases at V and 7 bases at J, with 20 bases between. CDR3 sequence reads: CASSFGLTQKKEQYF. CDR3 nucleotide sequence: TGTGCCAGCAGTTTTGGACTAACTCAAAAAAAAGAGCAGTACTTC.

The chain combines TRBV4-2 with TRBJ1-3; 8 bases agree with TRBD1. The germline V gene has CDR1 LGHNA and CDR2 YNFKEQ. This CDR3 has 15 residues. The ends lost 2 bases at V and 3 bases at J; junction bases unmatched: 3. Here the CDR3 DNA reads TGTGCCAGCAGCCAATTAGACAGGGGTGGAAACACCATATATTTT. Residues: CASSQLDRGGNTIYF.